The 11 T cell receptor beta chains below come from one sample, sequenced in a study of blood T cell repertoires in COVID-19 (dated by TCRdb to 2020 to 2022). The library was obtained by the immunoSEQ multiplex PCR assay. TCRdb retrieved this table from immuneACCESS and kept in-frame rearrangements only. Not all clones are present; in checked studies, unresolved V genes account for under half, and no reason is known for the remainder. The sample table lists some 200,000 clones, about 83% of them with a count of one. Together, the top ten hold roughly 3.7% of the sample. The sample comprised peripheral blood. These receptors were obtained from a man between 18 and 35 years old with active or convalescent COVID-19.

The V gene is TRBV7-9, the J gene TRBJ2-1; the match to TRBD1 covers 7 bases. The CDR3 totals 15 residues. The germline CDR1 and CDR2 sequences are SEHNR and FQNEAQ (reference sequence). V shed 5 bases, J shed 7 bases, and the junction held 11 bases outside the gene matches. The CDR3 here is CASSPPLQGLNEQFF. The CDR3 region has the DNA TGTGCCAGCAGCCCCCCCTTACAGGGGTTGAATGAGCAGTTCTTC.

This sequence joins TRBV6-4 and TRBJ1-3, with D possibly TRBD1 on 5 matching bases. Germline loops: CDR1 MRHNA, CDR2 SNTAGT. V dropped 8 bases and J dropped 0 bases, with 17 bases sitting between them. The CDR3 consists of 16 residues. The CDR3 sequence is CASPMSQALSGNTIYF. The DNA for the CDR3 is TGTGCCAGCCCAATGTCACAGGCTCTCTCTGGAAACACCATATATTTT.

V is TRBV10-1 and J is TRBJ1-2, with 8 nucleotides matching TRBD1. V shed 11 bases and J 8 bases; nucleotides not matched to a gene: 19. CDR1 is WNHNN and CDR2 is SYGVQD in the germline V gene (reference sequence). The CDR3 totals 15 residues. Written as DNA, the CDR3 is TGCGCCCCGCAAACAAAGGACAGGGCTATTGCGGGCTACACCTTC. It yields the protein CAPQTKDRAIAGYTF.

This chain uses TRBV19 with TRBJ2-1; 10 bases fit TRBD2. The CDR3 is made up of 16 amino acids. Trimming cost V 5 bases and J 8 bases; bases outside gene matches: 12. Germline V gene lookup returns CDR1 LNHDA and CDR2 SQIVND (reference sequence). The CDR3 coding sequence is TGTGCCAGTAGTTTTGGGTCTAGCGGGAGTCGGGATGAGCAGTTCTTC. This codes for CASSFGSSGSRDEQFF. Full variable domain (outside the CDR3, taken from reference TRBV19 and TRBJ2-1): DGGITQSPKYLFRKEGQNVTLSCEQNLNHDAMYWYRQDPGQGLRLIYYSQIVNDFQKGDIAEGYSVSREKKESFPLTVTSAQKNPTAFYLCASSFGSSGSRDEQFFGPGTRLTVL.

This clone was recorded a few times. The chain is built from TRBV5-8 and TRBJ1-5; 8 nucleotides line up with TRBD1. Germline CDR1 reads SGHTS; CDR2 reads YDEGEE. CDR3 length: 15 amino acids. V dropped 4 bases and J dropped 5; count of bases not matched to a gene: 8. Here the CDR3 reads CASSRGQGYHQPQHF. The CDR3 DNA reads TGTGCCAGCAGCCGTGGACAGGGATACCATCAGCCCCAGCATTTT.

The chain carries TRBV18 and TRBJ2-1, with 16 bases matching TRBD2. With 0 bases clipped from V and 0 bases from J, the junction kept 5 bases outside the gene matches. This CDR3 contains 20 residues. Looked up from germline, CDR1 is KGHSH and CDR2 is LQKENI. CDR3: CASSPPGLAGGPSSYNEQFF. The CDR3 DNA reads TGTGCCAGCTCACCACCGGGACTAGCGGGGGGGCCTAGCTCCTACAATGAGCAGTTCTTC. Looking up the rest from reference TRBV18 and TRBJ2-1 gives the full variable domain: NAGVMQNPRHLVRRRGQEARLRCSPMKGHSHVYWYRQLPEEGLKFMVYLQKENIIDESGMPKERFSAEFPKEGPSILRIQQVVRGDSAAYFCASSPPGLAGGPSSYNEQFFGPGTRLTVL.

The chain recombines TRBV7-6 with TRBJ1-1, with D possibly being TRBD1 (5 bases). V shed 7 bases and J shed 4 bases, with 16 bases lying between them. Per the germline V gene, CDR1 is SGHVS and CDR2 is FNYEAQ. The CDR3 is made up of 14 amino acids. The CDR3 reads CASTRGSGGTEAFF. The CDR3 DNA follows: TGTGCCAGCACCCGCGGCTCGGGGGGCACTGAAGCTTTCTTT.

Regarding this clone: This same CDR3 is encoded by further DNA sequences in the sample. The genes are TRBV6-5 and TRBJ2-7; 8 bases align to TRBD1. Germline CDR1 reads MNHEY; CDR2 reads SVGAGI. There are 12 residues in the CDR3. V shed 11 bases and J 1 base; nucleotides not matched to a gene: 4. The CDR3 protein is CASRQGSYEQYV. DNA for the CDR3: TGTGCCTCTAGACAGGGGTCCTACGAGCAGTACGTC.

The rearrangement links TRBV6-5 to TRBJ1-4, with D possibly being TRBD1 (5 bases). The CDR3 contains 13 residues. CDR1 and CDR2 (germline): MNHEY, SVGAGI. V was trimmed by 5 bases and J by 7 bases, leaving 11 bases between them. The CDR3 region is CASSRGVREKLFF. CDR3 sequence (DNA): TGTGCCAGCAGTCGGGGGGTTCGTGAAAAACTGTTTTTT.

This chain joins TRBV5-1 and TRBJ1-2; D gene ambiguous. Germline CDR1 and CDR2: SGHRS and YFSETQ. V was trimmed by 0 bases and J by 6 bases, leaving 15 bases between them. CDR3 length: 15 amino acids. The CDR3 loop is CASSLDPGFFDGYTF. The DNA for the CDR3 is TGCGCCAGCAGCTTGGATCCAGGATTTTTCGATGGCTACACCTTC.

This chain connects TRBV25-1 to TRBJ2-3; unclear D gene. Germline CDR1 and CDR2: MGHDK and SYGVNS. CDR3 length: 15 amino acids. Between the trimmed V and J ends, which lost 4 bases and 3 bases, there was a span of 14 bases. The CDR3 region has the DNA TGTGCCAGCAGTGGTTTAGGAGAGCGTACAGATACGCAGTATTTT. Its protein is CASSGLGERTDTQYF.